Listed here is a single TCR beta chain. Its antigen is not identified. The sample belongs to a study of T cells expressing NK-cell markers. As for the study in general: Most of the eight sequenced donors were HCMV-seropositive; one was seronegative. Whole-study findings and limits: Several donors' CD3+CD56-NKG2C+ cells were dominated by the same clonotypes.

TCRdb reworked the 5' RACE reads into one entry per CDR3 protein, no DNA. The table for this sample gives 300,000 or so distinct CDR3 sequences. Germline CDR1 is SGHDT and CDR2 is YYEEEE. The CDR3 has 14 amino acids. This clonotype was sampled from a woman between 18 and 70 years old in good health. The sequenced sample was blood T cells: a sorted CD56 or NKG2C T cell subset, CD4+ or CD8+ T cells, or bulk PBMC T cells (not recorded which). The chain is built from TRBV5-6 and TRBJ1-2; the TCRdb D gene call, TRBD1, has no DNA to confirm it. The CDR3 sequence is CASSLLETPGSYTF.